This T cell receptor beta chain was found in a study of T-cell memory formation after mild COVID-19. V lost 6 bases to trimming and J lost 4 bases, with 8 bases between them. This CDR3 is built from 12 residues. The study, taken as a whole, reports: A balance of CD4 and CD8 characterized clones contracting day 15 to 85, whereas later expanders leaned CD4+.

As concerns this clonotype: What it recognizes is unknown.

Each CDR3 protein is one row after TCRdb ran MiXCR on the 5' RACE reads. Among roughly 450,000 distinct CDR3 sequences listed, around a sixth were seen once. This receptor was identified in an adult woman who had mild COVID-19 (a few samples of this study predate the infection). Cell type and time point are not known. Sequenced: PBMCs or a T cell subset sorted from them (not recorded which). The rearrangement links TRBV12-3 or TRBV12-4 to TRBJ2-3; D unresolved. CDR3 region: CASSIEADTQYF. DNA of the CDR3: TGTGCCAGCAGCATAGAGGCAGATACGCAGTATTTT.